This TCR beta chain was identified during a study of CD8 T cells in ankylosing spondylitis. Libraries of TCR beta came from quantitative 5'-RACE with molecular barcodes. TCRdb passed the 5' RACE reads through MiXCR, listing each CDR3 protein once. Of about 450,000 distinct CDR3 sequences in the sample, approximately 26% were seen once. This clonotype was detected a few times. The antigen is not known. Study observations and caveats: For ankylosing spondylitis blood, a TCR beta motif of 7 to 9 highly homologous variants appeared characteristic. It was reported that disease-linked clones were significantly enriched in matched ankylosing spondylitis synovial fluid. As for the disease-linked clones, they showed a CD8+ phenotype and occurred at relatively low frequencies in peripheral blood. Some motif variants had been reported before (in reactive arthritis synovial fluid and blood).

V lost 4 bases, J lost 3 bases, and 9 bases stayed unmatched. The germline gives CDR1 KGHDR, CDR2 SFDVKD. CDR3 length equals 17 residues. The chain recombines TRBV24-1 with TRBJ2-4; 9 positions agree with TRBD1. This receptor was taken from a male donor with ankylosing spondylitis. Sequencing was carried out using blood, either unsorted or a sorted T cell fraction (not recorded which). Here the CDR3 DNA reads TGTGCCACCAGTGAGCCTGGGACAGGGAGGGACAAAAACATTCAGTACTTC. As protein: CATSEPGTGRDKNIQYF.